In this sample, the clone carrying this TCR beta chain turned up many times. Its matching antigen is unknown. Other nucleotide sequences from this sample produce the same CDR3. Germline CDR1 is SNHLY and CDR2 is FYNNEI. V was cut by 2 bases and J by 1 base, with 10 bases left in between. The CDR3 is 15 residues long. The entry originates in a study of metastatic and nonmetastatic thyroid tumors. No treatment had been given to any patient before thyroid surgery. In the original analysis: A classifier for distant metastasis in papillary thyroid cancer was constructed using CDR3 differences observed across clinicopathological groups. With MiXCR, TCRdb reprocessed the PCR reads. None of the V and J calls come from the authors' own analysis; TCRdb made them. This table has approximately 79,000 clones, around 9.2% appearing once. Study results and limitations: Relative to benign nodules, malignant thyroid tumors were reportedly characterized by significantly elevated TCR beta diversity in blood and tumor.

The chain couples TRBV2 to TRBJ2-3, with a possible D match to TRBD2 (7 bases). This sequence was found in a female donor with papillary thyroid cancer or a benign thyroid nodule (not recorded which). Some clones in this sample may be carry-over from other donors' samples. The source material was blood. CDR3 in amino acids: CASSEWGGRTDTQYF. The CDR3 region has the DNA TGTGCCAGCAGTGAATGGGGGGGCCGCACAGATACGCAGTATTTT. The entire variable domain, with the rest obtained from reference TRBV2 and TRBJ2-3, is as follows: EPEVTQTPSHQVTQMGQEVILRCVPISNHLYFYWYRQILGQKVEFLVSFYNNEISEKSEIFDDQFSVERPDGSNFTLKIRSTKLEDSAMYFCASSEWGGRTDTQYFGPGTRLTVL.